This T cell receptor beta chain was observed in a study of blood T cell repertoires in COVID-19. Overall study: Samples came from the United States, Italy and Spain, spanning acute and convalescent COVID-19.

Per the original data handling: Estimation of nucleated cell counts was performed using reference gene primer amplification. Sequencing was performed with immunoSEQ multiplex PCR; in TCRdb, only in-frame clones are kept and a portion is missing. That table is the source of V, J and clone size, and D and trimming were worked out from the DNA. In the table there are some 83,000 clones, more than 70% of which are singletons. A single count supports this clone. The sequence was collected from a man over 45 with active COVID-19. Specimen: peripheral blood.

The DNA for the CDR3 is TGCGCCAGCAGCCCTACAGGGATAACCTACGAGCAGTACTTC. Protein product: CASSPTGITYEQYF. This sequence joins TRBV10-2 and TRBJ2-7; D might be TRBD1 (6 bases). This CDR3 region has 14 residues. Germline CDR1 is WSHSY and CDR2 is SAAADI. V was cut by 6 bases and J by 2 bases, with 14 bases left in between.